The 23 T cell receptor beta chains listed next were all sequenced from one sample in a study of T cells in Graves' hyperthyroidism and ophthalmopathy. Researchers amplified the TCR beta CDR3 regions from RNA transcripts. When the TCR CDR3 underwent first-round RT-PCR, the HTBI primer set was used. TCRdb called the multiplex PCR reads again in MiXCR, with one record for every CDR3 protein. The sample has 45,000 to 60,000 distinct CDR3 sequences; 40% to 55% are singletons. Material for sequencing was blood. These TCRs come from a woman aged 25-40 years with Graves' ophthalmopathy.

The chain recombines TRBV21-1 with TRBJ2-7; TRBD1 was called by the table and not checked on the DNA. TRBV21-1 is tagged as a pseudogene. The CDR3 totals 14 residues. CDR3 loop: CASSNEGHSYEQYF. The CDR3 nucleotides are TGTGCCAGCAGCAACGAGGGACACTCCTACGAGCAGTACTTC.

The rearrangement links TRBV15 to TRBJ2-3; D is unresolved. Trimming took off 4 bases at V and 5 bases at J, with 10 bases between the two ends. Germline V gene sequence: CDR1 LNHNV, CDR2 YYDKDF (reference sequence). This CDR3 comprises 13 residues. CDR3 bases: TGTGCCACCAGCATGCAGCAGCGAGATACGCAGTATTTT. Amino acids: CATSMQQRDTQYF.

This clonotype was observed at least ten times. The V gene is TRBV4-1, the J gene TRBJ1-1; a weak D match, TRBD1 (6 bases). The CDR3 extends over 13 amino acids. Germline CDR1 reads MGHRA; CDR2 reads YSYEKL. Trimming pared 9 bases from V and 1 base from J, leaving 12 bases between. DNA for the CDR3: TGCGCCAGTACCGGGACACAGAACACTGAAGCTTTCTTT. This translates into CASTGTQNTEAFF.

In its sample, this clonotype was seen many times. V usage is TRBV6-4 and J usage is TRBJ2-1, with 10 bases aligning to TRBD2. CDR3 length: 16 residues. V trimming: 0 bases; J trimming: 7 bases; junction bases outside the gene matches: 6. Germline-derived CDR1 and CDR2 are MRHNA and SNTAGT. CDR3 protein: CASSDSSSGSFNEQFF. The CDR3 DNA sequence: TGTGCCAGCAGTGACTCTTCTAGCGGGAGTTTTAATGAGCAGTTCTTC.

This clonotype has ten or more counts. The rearrangement joins TRBV20-1 to TRBJ1-2; 9 bases line up with TRBD1. Germline CDR1 and CDR2: DFQATT and SNEGSKA (reference sequence). This CDR3 region has 15 residues. Trimming at V came to 0 bases and at J to 7 bases, leaving 9 bases not matched to a gene. CDR3 coding DNA: TGCAGTGCTAGAGATTTTCGGGACAGGGAACGTGGCTACACCTTC. Protein product: CSARDFRDRERGYTF.

This chain joins TRBV7-7 and TRBJ2-1; D unresolved. The germline CDR1 and CDR2 sequences are SSHAT and FNYEAQ (reference sequence). The CDR3 covers 14 residues. The CDR3 protein is CATSSTSSYNEQFF. In DNA form, the CDR3 reads TGTGCTACCAGCTCAACGAGCTCCTACAATGAGCAGTTCTTC.

This clonotype was counted ten times or more. V gene TRBV10-3 combines with J gene TRBJ2-1; possible D gene TRBD2, 5 bases. This CDR3 contains 14 residues. Trimming removed 6 bases from V and 3 bases from J, with 12 bases in between. Germline CDR1 and CDR2: ENHRY and SYGVKD. For the CDR3, the DNA is TGTGCCATCAGGACCCCCCGGGACTACAATGAGCAGTTCTTC. Its protein is CAIRTPRDYNEQFF.

This clonotype is classed as medium-sized. DNA of the CDR3: TGTGCCAGCAGCTTAGATCTCTATAATTCACCCCTCCACTTT. It encodes CASSLDLYNSPLHF. This chain joins TRBV7-8 and TRBJ1-6; D is uncertain. CDR1 and CDR2 (germline): SGHVS, FQNEAQ. The V and J ends lost 1 base and 3 bases respectively, with 4 bases between them. CDR3 length equals 14 residues.

This clonotype was counted only a few times. Since a much larger clone is just one base distant, this may be a read error. The chain combines TRBV28 with TRBJ1-2, with D maybe TRBD1 (6 bases). Trimming cost V 5 bases and J 3 bases, with 10 bases left between them. CDR3 length: 13 amino acids. Germline V lookup: CDR1 MDHEN, CDR2 SYDVKM. The chain's CDR3 is CASSPRGDYGYTF. CDR3 coding DNA: TGTGCCAGCAGTCCCAGGGGAGACTATGGCTACACCTTC.

This clonotype was recorded at least ten times. J is TRBJ2-7 and V is TRBV7-8; TRBD2 matches at 7 bases. V lost 3 bases to trimming and J lost 0 bases; unmatched junction nucleotides: 5. The V gene's germline CDR1 is SGHVS and CDR2 FQNEAQ. The CDR3 is 15 amino acids. CDR3 DNA sequence: TGTGCCAGCAGCTTTAGGCGGGAGAGCTCCTACGAGCAGTACTTC. Encoded protein: CASSFRRESSYEQYF.

This clonotype has a count of ten or more. The J gene is TRBJ2-7, the V gene TRBV15; unclear D gene. Trimming removed 5 bases from V and 0 bases from J, with 8 bases in between. The germline V gene has CDR1 LNHNV and CDR2 YYDKDF (reference sequence). The CDR3 length is 13 residues. CDR3 coding DNA: TGTGCCACCAGCCCCCCGAGCTCCTACGAGCAGTACTTC. As protein: CATSPPSSYEQYF.

The chain employs TRBV20-1 and TRBJ2-7, with TRBD2 matching over 12 bases. CDR1 is DFQATT and CDR2 is SNEGSKA in the germline V gene (reference sequence). There are 16 residues in the CDR3. The V gene end was trimmed by 6 bases and the J gene end by 0 bases; junction bases not matched to a gene: 9. CDR3 amino acids: CSALSWTSGNSYEQYF. DNA of the CDR3: TGCAGTGCACTGTCCTGGACTAGCGGGAACTCCTACGAGCAGTACTTC.

This clonotype came up many times. CDR3 residues: CSAEDPRLYNSPLHF. For the CDR3, the DNA is TGCAGTGCCGAGGACCCCCGGCTCTATAATTCACCCCTCCACTTT. The V gene is TRBV20-1, the J gene TRBJ1-6; D call uncertain. The V gene's germline CDR1 is DFQATT and CDR2 SNEGSKA (reference sequence). The V end was cut by 6 bases, the J end by 3 bases, with 15 bases between. This CDR3 contains 15 residues.

In its sample, this clonotype was seen many times. V and J are TRBV11-1 and TRBJ2-5; TRBD2 aligns across 7 bases. Per the germline V gene, CDR1 is SGHAT and CDR2 is FQDESV (reference sequence). The CDR3 is 15 residues long. After removal of 3 bases from V and 2 bases from J, the junction contained 6 bases not matched to a gene. CDR3 amino acids: CASSLNLAAQETQYF. CDR3 in DNA: TGTGCCAGCAGCTTGAATCTAGCGGCTCAAGAGACCCAGTACTTC.

This clonotype was seen at least ten times. This chain connects TRBV5-5 to TRBJ2-5, with 9 nucleotides matching TRBD2. Per germline, CDR1 SGHKS and CDR2 YYEKEE (reference sequence). V lost 2 bases to trimming and J lost 2 bases; unmatched junction nucleotides: 7. The CDR3 spans 16 residues. The CDR3 DNA reads TGTGCCAGCAGCTTCACAAAGCGGGGGGAGCAAGAGACCCAGTACTTC. This encodes CASSFTKRGEQETQYF.

Worth noting for this clonotype: The DNA is left out, because the CDR3 cannot be placed on it with certainty; the CDR3 is given as TCRdb lists it. The chain links TRBV2 to TRBJ1-2; no DNA check was done on the table's D call, TRBD1. In germline, CDR1 is SNHLY, CDR2 FYNNEI. Counting both end residues, the CDR3 totals 22 amino acids. CDR3 sequence: CASSEYPAGQGTEAFFGQGYTF.

This clonotype has a count of ten or more. As DNA, the CDR3 is TGTGCCAGCGGGTTAGATGCGGGGACCTACGAGCAGTACTTC. This encodes CASGLDAGTYEQYF. The V gene is TRBV2, the J gene TRBJ2-7, with TRBD2 as a possible D gene (6 bases). Germline CDR1 is SNHLY and CDR2 is FYNNEI. The CDR3 sequence is 14 residues long. V gave up 8 bases and J gave up 2 bases, with 16 bases separating them.

The CDR3 sequence: CATSRDRADTQYF. CDR3 in DNA: TGTGCCACCAGCAGAGATAGGGCAGATACGCAGTATTTT. This rearrangement joins TRBV15 to TRBJ2-3; D gene uncertain. The V end was cut by 0 bases, the J end by 4 bases, with 5 bases between. Per germline, CDR1 LNHNV and CDR2 YYDKDF (reference sequence). The CDR3 covers 13 residues.

This clonotype has a count of ten or more. This chain uses TRBV4-1 with TRBJ2-5; D tentatively fits TRBD1 or TRBD2 (5 bases each). The length of the CDR3 is 15 residues. In germline, CDR1 is MGHRA, CDR2 YSYEKL. With 3 bases removed from V and 5 bases from J, the gap between germline ends came to 16 bases. The DNA of the CDR3 is TGCGCCAGCAGCCATTTGAGAGCATGGGGGGAGACCCAGTACTTC. It encodes CASSHLRAWGETQYF.

CDR3 nucleotides: TGTGCCAGCAGCCCGACAGGGGCCCAGTACTTC. Its translation is CASSPTGAQYF. The rearrangement joins TRBV7-6 to TRBJ2-5, with TRBD1 matching over 8 bases. With V trimmed by 5 bases and J by 9 bases, 2 bases remained unmatched. This CDR3 region has 11 residues. Germline lookup yields CDR1 SGHVS and CDR2 FNYEAQ. Full variable domain (outside the CDR3, taken from reference TRBV7-6 and TRBJ2-5): GAGVSQSPRYKVTKRGQDVALRCDPISGHVSLYWYRQALGQGPEFLTYFNYEAQQDKSGLPNDRFSAERPEGSISTLTIQRTEQRDSAMYRCASSPTGAQYFGPGTRLLVL.

The rearrangement joins TRBV25-1 to TRBJ2-2, with TRBD2 matching over 7 bases. The CDR3 covers 15 residues. CDR1 and CDR2 (germline): MGHDK, SYGVNS. The ends lost 1 base at V and 4 bases at J; junction bases unmatched: 3. CDR3 loop: CASSEFSGLTGELFF. The CDR3 DNA follows: TGTGCCAGCAGTGAATTTAGCGGGCTCACCGGGGAGCTGTTTTTT.

This clonotype was detected a few times. The chain joins TRBV28 to TRBJ2-5; 7 bases match TRBD2. CDR1 is MDHEN, CDR2 SYDVKM, per germline. This CDR3 comprises 14 residues. The V and J ends lost 6 bases and 6 bases, in that order; junction bases with no gene match: 10. CDR3 in amino acids: CASSQRLASQTQYF. Here the CDR3 DNA reads TGTGCCAGCAGCCAACGACTAGCCTCTCAGACCCAGTACTTC.

V and J are TRBV2 and TRBJ1-2; 8 bases are a match to TRBD1. The V segment lost 9 bases and the J segment 8 bases; nucleotides outside the gene matches: 14. Germline V gene sequence: CDR1 SNHLY, CDR2 FYNNEI. The CDR3 sequence is 14 residues long. DNA of the CDR3: TGTGCCAGACTCAGGGGGCCGCACGATATAGGCTACACCTTC. It translates to CARLRGPHDIGYTF.